This TCR beta chain was retrieved from a study of siplizumab effects on memory and regulatory T cells. TCRdb's copy holds only in-frame clones and misses some; the assay was immunoSEQ multiplex PCR. In the table there are 95,000 to 100,000 clones, approximately 91% of which are singletons. The V end lost 3 bases, the J end lost 10 bases, and 20 bases lay between the germline ends. The germline CDR1 and CDR2 sequences are SGHKS and YYEKEE (reference sequence). The CDR3 spans 15 residues. Study results and caveats: Controls showed an average of approximately 27% Treg-derived mappable alloreactive CD4+ clones, while siplizumab showed around 69%. Researchers could map only a minor fraction of alloreactive clones to unstimulated subsets. It was never confirmed that proliferating Tregs from siplizumab cultures were suppressive.

The count of this clone is one. Its antigen is not known. Sequenced input: non-Treg CD4+ T cells sorted from blood. This rearrangement joins TRBV5-5 to TRBJ1-5, with D possibly being TRBD1 (6 bases). This clonotype originated in a human donor in good health. CDR3 region: CASSSTRDIPKPQHF. DNA of the CDR3: TGTGCCAGCAGCTCTACCCGGGACATCCCAAAACCCCAGCATTTT.